The 27 T cell receptor beta chains reported below all come from one sample, sequenced in a study of T-cell memory formation after mild COVID-19. TCRdb used MiXCR to reprocess the 5' RACE reads, holding one entry per CDR3 protein. The table shows roughly 200,000 distinct CDR3 sequences, with around 8.8% occurring only once. Sequenced: PBMCs or a T cell subset sorted from them (not recorded which). The receptors originated from a man between 18 and 29 years old who had mild COVID-19 (a few samples of this study predate the infection). Cell type and time point are not known.

This clonotype has just a few counts. V usage is TRBV4-1 and J usage is TRBJ2-3; no clear D gene. In germline, CDR1 is MGHRA, CDR2 YSYEKL. Trimming cost V 0 bases and J 0 bases, with 10 bases left between them. The CDR3 runs to 16 residues. CDR3 in DNA: TGCGCCAGCAGCCAAGAAAGCTTCCCTAGCACAGATACGCAGTATTTT. Protein product: CASSQESFPSTDTQYF.

The rearrangement links TRBV7-2 to TRBJ2-1; perhaps TRBD1 as D (6 bases). The CDR3 totals 14 residues. Per the germline V gene, CDR1 is SGHTA and CDR2 is FQGNSA. Between the trimmed V and J ends, which lost 5 bases and 3 bases, there was a span of 11 bases. This chain's CDR3 is CASSPDRSYNEQFF. In DNA, the CDR3 is TGTGCCAGCAGCCCAGACAGGAGCTACAATGAGCAGTTCTTC.

In its sample, this clonotype was seen a few times. J is TRBJ1-3 and V is TRBV7-2, with D perhaps TRBD1 (5 bases). Germline loops: CDR1 SGHTA, CDR2 FQGNSA. The CDR3 is 15 amino acids. V shed 0 bases and J shed 2 bases, with 8 bases lying between them. The CDR3 loop is CASSLARGAGNTIYF. CDR3 in DNA: TGTGCCAGCAGCTTAGCTAGGGGTGCTGGAAACACCATATATTTT.

The rearrangement links TRBV27 to TRBJ2-1; D gene ambiguous. This CDR3 is built from 13 residues. Germline V gene lookup returns CDR1 MNHEY and CDR2 SMNVEV (reference sequence). Trimming took off 7 bases at V and 4 bases at J, with 11 bases between the two ends. This chain's CDR3 is CASTAWGYNEQFF. Written as DNA, the CDR3 is TGTGCCAGCACCGCATGGGGATACAATGAGCAGTTCTTC.

Written as DNA, the CDR3 is TGCGCCACCCGACTCTCTAGCACAGATACGCAGTATTTT. It codes for CATRLSSTDTQYF. The chain combines TRBV5-1 with TRBJ2-3, with no clear D. In germline, CDR1 is SGHRS, CDR2 YFSETQ. Trimming removed 9 bases from V and 0 bases from J, with 11 bases in between. This CDR3 has 13 residues. Full variable domain (rest looked up from reference TRBV5-1 and TRBJ2-3): KAGVTQTPRYLIKTRGQQVTLSCSPISGHRSVSWYQQTPGQGLQFLFEYFSETQRNKGNFPGRFSGRQFSNSRSEMNVSTLELGDSALYLCATRLSSTDTQYFGPGTRLTVL.

V usage is TRBV3-1 and J usage is TRBJ2-1; 8 bases align to TRBD1. Germline V lookup: CDR1 LGHDT, CDR2 YNNKEL (reference sequence). There are 13 residues in the CDR3. V shed 3 bases and J 8 bases; nucleotides not matched to a gene: 3. The CDR3 is CASSHSGGDEQFF. The CDR3 region has the DNA TGTGCCAGCAGCCACTCAGGGGGCGATGAGCAGTTCTTC.

This clonotype occurred many times. J is TRBJ2-7 and V is TRBV6-2 or TRBV6-3, with D perhaps given as TRBD1 or TRBD2 (7 bases each). The CDR3 length is 12 residues. CDR1 MNHEY and CDR2 SVGEGT come from the germline V gene. V was shortened by 6 bases and J by 3 bases, with 9 bases between the two germline ends. CDR3 amino acids: CASSRGGYEQYV. The CDR3 bases are TGTGCCAGCAGCAGGGGGGGCTACGAGCAGTACGTC.

This clonotype was seen many times. The V gene is TRBV4-2, the J gene TRBJ1-4; maybe TRBD1 (5 bases). CDR1 and CDR2 (germline): LGHNA, YNFKEQ. Deletions cut 2 bases from V and 8 bases from J, with 12 bases between. This CDR3 is 14 amino acids long. The CDR3 nucleotides are TGTGCCAGCAGCCAACCTCAGGGAGCGGAAAAACTGTTTTTT. Its translation is CASSQPQGAEKLFF.

This clonotype was recorded many times. V is TRBV5-1 and J is TRBJ2-7; D may match TRBD1 or TRBD2 (5 bases each). CDR1 and CDR2 (germline): SGHRS, YFSETQ. The CDR3 covers 15 residues. Trimming took off 3 bases at V and 6 bases at J, with 19 bases between the two ends. The CDR3 DNA sequence: TGCGCCAGCAGCTCCGGGACCGCGGCCCCCCGCGAGCAGTACGTC. It is translated as CASSSGTAAPREQYV.

The V gene is TRBV2, the J gene TRBJ1-2, with 10 bases lining up with TRBD1. The CDR3 length is 14 residues. V lost 0 bases and J lost 7; bases outside the gene matches: 2. Germline-derived CDR1 and CDR2 are SNHLY and FYNNEI. CDR3 sequence: CASSEAGTGAGYTF. The CDR3 bases are TGTGCCAGCAGTGAAGCCGGGACAGGGGCTGGCTACACCTTC. The full variable domain, its missing parts supplied by reference TRBV2 and TRBJ1-2, is EPEVTQTPSHQVTQMGQEVILRCVPISNHLYFYWYRQILGQKVEFLVSFYNNEISEKSEIFDDQFSVERPDGSNFTLKIRSTKLEDSAMYFCASSEAGTGAGYTFGSGTRLTVV.

This chain links TRBV5-5 with TRBJ1-1; no firm D call. The germline gives CDR1 SGHKS, CDR2 YYEKEE (reference sequence). The CDR3 runs to 14 residues. The germline V and J ends were trimmed by 2 bases and 4 bases, with 12 bases remaining between them. This CDR3 reads CASSFTGGGTEAFF. The CDR3 nucleotides read TGTGCCAGCAGCTTCACGGGCGGTGGCACTGAAGCTTTCTTT.

This rearrangement joins TRBV6-2 or TRBV6-3 to TRBJ2-7; no clear D. The germline V gene encodes CDR1 MNHEY and CDR2 SVGEGT. This CDR3 has 14 residues. The CDR3 nucleotides are TGTGCCAGCATTTACTCGAGCAGGACCTACGAGCAGTACGTC. Translating gives CASIYSSRTYEQYV.

This chain uses TRBV27 with TRBJ1-1, with D possibly TRBD1 on 5 matching bases. Germline CDR1 is MNHEY and CDR2 is SMNVEV (reference sequence). V lost 7 bases and J lost 6, with 21 bases in between. The CDR3 is made up of 15 amino acids. This CDR3 is CASNELGDPVAEAFF. The DNA of the CDR3 is TGTGCCAGCAACGAACTCGGGGACCCTGTCGCTGAAGCTTTCTTT.

J is TRBJ1-3 and V is TRBV20-1; no clear D gene. Germline CDR1 DFQATT, CDR2 SNEGSKA (reference sequence). The germline V and J ends were trimmed by 6 bases and 3 bases, with 15 bases remaining between them. The CDR3 extends over 14 amino acids. The CDR3 DNA is TGCAGTGCACGGACCTCCTGGGGTGGAAACACCATATATTTT. Residues: CSARTSWGGNTIYF.

The genes are TRBV5-6 and TRBJ2-3; D possibly corresponds to TRBD2 (6 bases). This CDR3 has 15 amino acids. V was pared by 2 bases and J by 2 bases, with 12 bases between. The germline gives CDR1 SGHDT, CDR2 YYEEEE. The chain's CDR3 is CASSFQGGATDTQYF. CDR3 coding DNA: TGTGCCAGCAGCTTCCAGGGAGGAGCCACAGATACGCAGTATTTT.

This clonotype was counted a few times. This chain joins TRBV20-1 and TRBJ2-1; 11 positions agree with TRBD2. CDR1 is DFQATT and CDR2 is SNEGSKA in the germline V gene (reference sequence). This CDR3 comprises 16 residues. The junction had 5 bases not matched to a gene; V was cut back by 0 bases and J by 4 bases. Here the CDR3 reads CSARDPGLAAYNEQFF. The CDR3 coding sequence is TGCAGTGCTAGAGATCCGGGACTAGCGGCTTACAATGAGCAGTTCTTC.

The sample holds a few counts of this clonotype. The chain employs TRBV6-6 and TRBJ1-2, with TRBD1 matching over 7 bases. The CDR3 totals 14 residues. V lost 6 bases to trimming and J lost 3 bases; unmatched junction nucleotides: 7. Germline CDR1 reads MNHNY; CDR2 reads SVGAGI (reference sequence). CDR3 in DNA: TGTGCCAGCAGCCACGGGACAGACTACTATGGCTACACCTTC. It translates to CASSHGTDYYGYTF.

The genes are TRBV5-4 and TRBJ2-3; 11 positions match TRBD2. The length of the CDR3 is 15 residues. V shed 1 base, J shed 4 bases, and the junction held 2 bases outside the gene matches. CDR1 SGHNT and CDR2 YYREEE come from the germline V gene (reference sequence). CDR3: CASSLRSGGADTQYF. The CDR3 nucleotides are TGTGCCAGCAGCTTGCGTAGCGGGGGGGCAGATACGCAGTATTTT. The complete variable domain, with remaining parts taken from reference TRBV5-4 and TRBJ2-3, reads ETGVTQSPTHLIKTRGQQVTLRCSSQSGHNTVSWYQQALGQGPQFIFQYYREEENGRGNFPPRFSGLQFPNYSSELNVNALELDDSALYLCASSLRSGGADTQYFGPGTRLTVL.

This rearrangement joins TRBV3-1 to TRBJ2-3; 10 nucleotides line up with TRBD2. The trim removed 5 bases at V and 0 bases at J, leaving 2 bases unmatched. This CDR3 comprises 15 residues. Germline CDR1 and CDR2: LGHDT and YNNKEL (reference sequence). Written as DNA, the CDR3 is TGTGCCAGCAGCAAGACTAGCGGGAGCACAGATACGCAGTATTTT. Translating it yields CASSKTSGSTDTQYF.

This clonotype was seen a handful of times. V gene TRBV10-3 combines with J gene TRBJ1-6; possible D gene TRBD1, 6 bases. There are 14 residues in the CDR3. Trimming took 6 bases from V and 10 from J, leaving 16 bases between them. CDR1 is ENHRY and CDR2 is SYGVKD in the germline V gene. CDR3 DNA: TGTGCCATCAGGCCGGGACAAAGCCCCTCACCCCTCCACTTT. The encoded protein is CAIRPGQSPSPLHF.

V is TRBV7-2 and J is TRBJ2-1; D perhaps matches TRBD1 (6 bases). This CDR3 is 14 amino acids long. The V end lost 3 bases, the J end lost 4 bases, and 10 bases lay between the germline ends. CDR1 is SGHTA, CDR2 FQGNSA, per germline. CDR3 loop: CASSLMGAYNEQFF. The DNA of the CDR3 is TGTGCCAGCAGCTTGATGGGGGCGTACAATGAGCAGTTCTTC.

Ten or more counts support this clonotype. This chain joins TRBV7-2 and TRBJ2-5; D might be TRBD2 (6 bases). V lost 2 bases and J lost 4, with 11 bases in between. CDR1 and CDR2 (germline): SGHTA, FQGNSA. There are 14 residues in the CDR3. The CDR3 sequence is CASSLFGGSETQYF. In DNA form, the CDR3 reads TGTGCCAGCAGCTTATTCGGGGGTTCAGAGACCCAGTACTTC.

The chain links TRBV7-8 to TRBJ2-1; 7 nucleotides match TRBD2. The CDR3 length is 19 residues. Germline CDR1 SGHVS, CDR2 FQNEAQ. The V gene end was trimmed by 5 bases and the J gene end by 4 bases; junction bases not matched to a gene: 20. The CDR3 region is CASSLGGPARASGYNEQFF. The CDR3 coding sequence is TGTGCCAGCAGCCTCGGCGGGCCTGCAAGGGCTAGCGGATACAATGAGCAGTTCTTC.

The rearrangement links TRBV28 to TRBJ1-4; 9 bases match TRBD1. In germline, CDR1 is MDHEN, CDR2 SYDVKM. V lost 5 bases to trimming and J lost 8 bases; unmatched junction nucleotides: 0. The CDR3 is 12 amino acids. CDR3 nucleotide sequence: TGTGCCAGCAGTGGGACAGGGGAAAAACTGTTTTTT. As protein: CASSGTGEKLFF. Drawing the rest from reference TRBV28 and TRBJ1-4, the complete variable domain is DVKVTQSSRYLVKRTGEKVFLECVQDMDHENMFWYRQDPGLGLRLIYFSYDVKMKEKGDIPEGYSVSREKKERFSLILESASTNQTSMYLCASSGTGEKLFFGSGTQLSVL.

A few counts support this clonotype. This rearrangement joins TRBV10-3 to TRBJ1-1, with a weak D call TRBD1 (5 bases). The V gene lost 8 bases and the J gene lost 4 bases, with 11 bases spanning the gap. This CDR3 comprises 12 residues. In germline, CDR1 is ENHRY, CDR2 SYGVKD. Here the CDR3 reads CAILGVGTEAFF. In DNA form, the CDR3 reads TGTGCCATCTTGGGGGTCGGCACTGAAGCTTTCTTT.

As concerns this clonotype: It may be a read error: a sequence one base away is much more abundant. This sequence joins TRBV7-2 and TRBJ2-1; a weak D match, TRBD2 (5 bases). This CDR3 spans 14 amino acids. Between the trimmed V and J ends, which lost 3 bases and 4 bases, there was a span of 10 bases. The germline gives CDR1 SGHTA, CDR2 FQGNSA. The CDR3: CASSFSPGYNEQFF. The CDR3 DNA is TGTGCCAGCAGCTTTAGCCCGGGGTACAATGAGCAGTTCTTC.

The chain employs TRBV12-3 or TRBV12-4 and TRBJ1-1, with a tentative D call TRBD1 (6 bases). The CDR3 is 15 amino acids. Trimming stripped 5 bases from V and 4 bases from J, with 17 bases between. The CDR3 protein is CASSNTGRGSTEAFF. As DNA, the CDR3 is TGTGCCAGCAGTAACACGGGTAGGGGGAGCACTGAAGCTTTCTTT.